This is a list of T cell receptor beta chains from one sample in a study of T cell repertoires in aging, cancer and after chemotherapy. TCRdb itself ran the multiplex PCR reads through MiXCR, one entry per CDR3 protein. Counted here are about 6,600 distinct CDR3 sequences, 25% to 30% occurring once; the ten biggest clones make up just under 70%. Sequences were obtained from blood. The origin of the receptors is a human donor with a blood cancer. The donor label of this sample is uncertain. CDR3s leave out the opening cysteine and the closing phenylalanine or tryptophan. Each record gives: D gene, V gene, J gene, CDR3 protein. D genes are given only for firm matches.

D: NA; V: TRBV5-4; J: TRBJ2-1; CDR3: ASSLEGMRDEQF
D: TRBD2; V: TRBV6-5; J: TRBJ2-3; CDR3: VSGGLLTDTQY
D: TRBD1; V: TRBV6-1; J: TRBJ1-2; CDR3: ASIGGRQGPPYT
D: TRBD1; V: TRBV11-2; J: TRBJ1-1; CDR3: ASSWGQESF
D: TRBD2; V: TRBV6-2/TRBV6-3; J: TRBJ2-3; CDR3: AISTSGGKSTDTQY
D: NA; V: TRBV5-1; J: TRBJ1-2; CDR3: ASSSGPADYGYT
D: NA; V: TRBV6-5; J: TRBJ2-5; CDR3: ASSSTPGLQETQY
D: NA; V: TRBV5-6; J: TRBJ1-3; CDR3: ASSLGATGGNTIY
D: NA; V: TRBV10-1; J: TRBJ2-1; CDR3: ASSESGTGSYNEQF
D: NA; V: TRBV6-1; J: TRBJ1-1; CDR3: ASSGGFPDVTKAF
D: TRBD1; V: TRBV13; J: TRBJ2-3; CDR3: ASRKQGATDTQY
D: TRBD1; V: TRBV30; J: TRBJ1-4; CDR3: AWSGTAGGVALGEKLF
D: NA; V: TRBV7-2; J: TRBJ1-3; CDR3: ASAGEGSTIY
D: NA; V: TRBV19; J: TRBJ2-6; CDR3: ARTAGANVLT
D: NA; V: TRBV20-1; J: TRBJ2-1; CDR3: SAIGVRGSYNEQF
D: NA; V: TRBV5-1; J: TRBJ1-2; CDR3: ASADQGSFNGYT
D: NA; V: TRBV30; J: TRBJ1-1; CDR3: AWTPTGFFEAF
D: TRBD1; V: TRBV19; J: TRBJ1-4; CDR3: ASSIADRGGEKLF
D: TRBD1; V: TRBV5-4; J: TRBJ1-3; CDR3: ASSHTGEKDTIY
D: NA; V: TRBV5-4; J: TRBJ2-4; CDR3: ASSVPGPKNIQY
D: NA; V: TRBV2; J: TRBJ2-7; CDR3: ASRLSYEQY
D: NA; V: TRBV5-1; J: TRBJ2-3; CDR3: ASSYRDLSTDTQY
D: TRBD1; V: TRBV29-1; J: TRBJ2-1; CDR3: SVPRQGVYNEQF
D: NA; V: TRBV5-4; J: TRBJ1-2; CDR3: ASSQGRSGKPDT
D: NA; V: TRBV15; J: TRBJ2-2; CDR3: ATSRERSQAGELF
D: TRBD1; V: TRBV7-6; J: TRBJ2-7; CDR3: ASSLGQGLSYEQY
D: NA; V: TRBV10-1; J: TRBJ2-2; CDR3: ASSDGGELF
D: NA; V: TRBV30; J: TRBJ1-6; CDR3: AWSFRGGNSPLH
D: NA; V: TRBV10-2; J: TRBJ1-2; CDR3: ASRERAGDGYT
D: NA; V: TRBV28; J: TRBJ1-1; CDR3: ASSFRGNTEAF
D: NA; V: TRBV18; J: TRBJ1-1; CDR3: ASSPQGAGVNTEAF
D: NA; V: TRBV27; J: TRBJ2-7; CDR3: ASSLLGTYEQY
D: TRBD2; V: TRBV19; J: TRBJ2-1; CDR3: ASTLSGGQRYEQF
D: TRBD2; V: TRBV10-3; J: TRBJ2-5; CDR3: AISEHKTSGGPGSVETQY
D: TRBD1; V: TRBV30; J: TRBJ1-4; CDR3: AWSSPGGTPSEKLF
D: TRBD1; V: TRBV5-6; J: TRBJ1-2; CDR3: ASHEQGAGYGYT
D: NA; V: TRBV20-1; J: TRBJ1-5; CDR3: SAVGGALQPQH
D: NA; V: TRBV12-3/TRBV12-4; J: TRBJ2-7; CDR3: ASRLFPGTLHYEQY
D: NA; V: TRBV13; J: TRBJ2-1; CDR3: ASSMGAGNEQF
D: NA; V: TRBV5-4; J: TRBJ2-7; CDR3: ASSLGSTADEQY
D: NA; V: TRBV30; J: TRBJ1-1; CDR3: AWSVHGTEAF
D: TRBD2; V: TRBV19; J: TRBJ2-7; CDR3: ASSLAGGRTGTGTYEQY
D: NA; V: TRBV11-3; J: TRBJ1-1; CDR3: ASSLRPGGTEAF
D: NA; V: TRBV13; J: TRBJ2-3; CDR3: ASRPDGTDTQY
D: TRBD1; V: TRBV12-3/TRBV12-4; J: TRBJ1-5; CDR3: ASSFGQGNQPQH
D: NA; V: TRBV6-2/TRBV6-3; J: TRBJ2-1; CDR3: ASSRVGTFYNEQF
D: TRBD1; V: TRBV29-1; J: TRBJ1-1; CDR3: SVKGVGQGAPRVMNTEAF
D: NA; V: TRBV10-3; J: TRBJ1-2; CDR3: AISQSPGNYGYT
D: NA; V: TRBV5-1; J: TRBJ2-5; CDR3: ASSLDRVKETQY